The T cell receptor (beta chain) under discussion was sequenced for a study of CD8+CD57+ T cells in acquired aplastic anemia (dated by TCRdb to 2017 to 2018). Broadly, across the study: On average, sorted CD4+ and CD8+ cells yielded roughly 3.4 ug of extracted DNA, with a range of about 0.19 to 30 ug. Healthy donor samples averaged approximately 9.8 million reads for CD4+ and about 11 million for CD8+ cells.

This clonotype was recorded many times. Its target antigen remains unknown. Qualities for individual bases were not recorded, and no much larger clone is one base off. The CDR1 and CDR2 encoded by the germline V gene (reference sequence) are LNHDA and SQIVND. The CDR3 goes from the cysteine to the phenylalanine over 17 residues. Only the CDR3 portion is preserved as DNA: 51 bases, with reading frame beginning at the first base. The V and J ends are trimmed by 3 bases and 0 bases, leaving 15 bases between them. The paper as a whole reports these results and caveats: Roughly 31 CD8+ CDR3 sequences were shared between patients and controls but appeared highly expressed in patients and within their immunodominant clones. CD8+ Simpson's diversity did not differ significantly between patients and healthy controls (P=0.060).

Genomic DNA served as template for TCR beta VDJ combination and CDR3 sequence profiling. An Illumina HiSeq 2000 was the platform used for TCR repertoire sequencing. As for the original processing: TRBV/TRBJ rearrangement plots, CDR3 size and DJ length profiles, and Simpson's diversity index were used to assess repertoires. Whichever DNA sequence was most abundant in the deep sequencing data was defined as the immunodominant clone. CDR3 amino acid sequences were checked for sharing between subjects and were compared against published repertoires and the VDJdb database. Using fastp at Q25 and MiXCR, TCRdb reprocessed the public reads and kept productive beta chains. For every CDR3 protein sequence, its rows merge into one entry that carries the most common genes and DNA. The authors' filters were not applied to this entry. This sample holds about 81,000 distinct CDR3 sequences; less than 60% were observed only once. Together, the top ten hold 66% of the sample.

TCR repertoires of sorted CD4+ and CD8+ blood T cells from severe aplastic anemia patients and healthy subjects were deep-sequenced in the study. Ficoll-Paque density gradient centrifugation was used to isolate peripheral blood mononuclear cells. CD4+ and CD8+ T cells were sorted by FACS or magnetic beads before DNA extraction. The TCR was taken from a human donor in good health, serving as a control. The sequence links TRBV19 to TRBJ1-3, with no D gene named confidently. The sample consisted of sorted CD4+, CD8+, or CD8+CD57+ T cells (not recorded which) from PBMCs. The CDR3 sequence is CASSIHGKESSGNTIYF. The nucleotide sequence is given as TGTGCCAGTAGTATTCATGGGAAGGAGAGCTCTGGAAACACCATATATTTT.